This T cell receptor (beta chain) was profiled in a study of blood T cell repertoires in COVID-19. TCRdb's copy holds only in-frame clones and misses some; the assay was immunoSEQ multiplex PCR. The repertoire consists of 40,000 to 55,000 clones, with 85% to 95% occurring once and the leading ten covering around 0.39%. Germline-derived CDR1 and CDR2 are LNHDA and SQIVND (reference sequence). The CDR3 totals 17 residues. The ends were cut back, 4 bases at V and 0 bases at J, with 16 bases in the middle. The V gene is TRBV19, the J gene TRBJ2-4; D might be TRBD1 (6 bases). This sequence was found in a man aged 45-65 years with COVID-19, enrolled during active disease. Sequencing used peripheral blood. The CDR3: CASSKPGQISAKNIQYF. CDR3 sequence (DNA): TGTGCCAGTAGTAAGCCGGGACAAATTTCAGCCAAAAACATTCAGTACTTC.